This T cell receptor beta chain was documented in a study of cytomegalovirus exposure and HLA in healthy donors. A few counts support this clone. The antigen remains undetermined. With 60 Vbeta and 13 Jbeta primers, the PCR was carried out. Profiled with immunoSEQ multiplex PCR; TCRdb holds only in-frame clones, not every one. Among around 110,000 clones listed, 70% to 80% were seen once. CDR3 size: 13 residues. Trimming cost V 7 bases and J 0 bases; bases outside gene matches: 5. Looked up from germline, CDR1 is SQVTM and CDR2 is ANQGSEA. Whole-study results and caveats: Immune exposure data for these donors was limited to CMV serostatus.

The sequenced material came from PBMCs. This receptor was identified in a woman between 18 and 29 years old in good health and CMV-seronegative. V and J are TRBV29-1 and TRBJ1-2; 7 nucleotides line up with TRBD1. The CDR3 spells CSGLTGSNYGYTF. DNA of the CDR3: TGCAGCGGATTGACAGGGTCTAACTATGGCTACACCTTC.